These 3 T cell receptor beta chains came from one sample sequenced in a study of identical twins (dated by TCRdb to the mid-2010s). Receptor libraries were prepared by 5' RACE. The instrument was an Illumina HiSeq 2000. TCRdb trimmed public reads at Q25 via fastp, called clones via MiXCR and kept in-frame beta chains. Every entry covers one CDR3 protein and lists the most common genes and DNA from its rows. The sample includes around 230,000 distinct CDR3 sequences, with approximately 9% observed a single time. The ten top clones hold just over 5% of the sample. The specimen sequenced was memory (CD45RO+) T cells sorted from blood. This specimen's cell subset or site label, interpreted: CD45RO+ enriched T cells. The receptors here all came from a woman under 30 in good health.

The rearrangement joins TRBV3-1 to TRBJ2-3; D remains unclear. V dropped 0 bases and J dropped 9 bases, with 7 bases sitting between them. The germline CDR1 and CDR2 sequences are LGHDT and YNNKEL (reference sequence). The length of the CDR3 is 12 residues. For the CDR3, the DNA is TGTGCCAGCAGCCAAGAGGCGTGGACGCAGTATTTT. Translation gives CASSQEAWTQYF.

This clonotype was recorded a few times. This sequence joins TRBV28 and TRBJ1-5; the D gene is possibly TRBD1 (6 bases). The germline V gene encodes CDR1 MDHEN and CDR2 SYDVKM. The CDR3 contains 15 residues. The germline V and J ends were trimmed by 8 bases and 1 base, with 15 bases remaining between them. CDR3 loop: CASSYRVRSNQPQHF. CDR3 coding DNA: TGTGCCAGCTCGTACAGGGTGAGGAGCAATCAGCCCCAGCATTTT.

This clonotype was detected only a few times. The chain combines TRBV9 with TRBJ2-1; possibly TRBD2 for D (5 bases). The CDR3 is made up of 13 amino acids. Per germline, CDR1 SGDLS and CDR2 YYNGEE. V was cut by 0 bases and J by 10 bases, with 11 bases left in between. The CDR3 DNA follows: TGTGCCAGCAGCGTAGGAGCGGTAAGCGAGCAGTTCTTC. This sequence encodes CASSVGAVSEQFF.